The clone carrying this T cell receptor beta chain was detected a few times. What it binds is not known. This specimen comes from a study of response to subunit inactivated influenza vaccine. Findings and caveats of the study: The authors proposed limited new T cell recruitment per seasonal influenza vaccination.

This CDR3 is 16 amino acids long. Germline V lookup: CDR1 LGHNA, CDR2 YSLEER. Trimming left V 1 base short and J 4 bases short, with 17 bases between. TCRdb reanalysed the RT-PCR reads using MiXCR and keeps one entry per CDR3 protein. This table has 500,000 to 600,000 distinct CDR3 sequences, approximately 12% appearing once. The clonotype was recovered from a man aged 50 to 60 who received an inactivated influenza vaccine. The V and J genes are TRBV4-3 and TRBJ2-7; D perhaps matches TRBD1 (6 bases). The input for sequencing was PBMCs from blood, taken roughly 45 days after vaccination. The CDR3 loop reads CASSQGPTGLDYEQYF. The CDR3, as DNA: TGCGCCAGCAGCCAAGGCCCGACAGGACTTGATTACGAGCAGTACTTC.